The present entry profiles one T cell receptor beta chain with its context. Its matching antigen is unknown. The sample is drawn from a study of vaccination effects on CD4 cells after COVID-19. For the study at large: Convalescent patients (three in total) were sampled early and late after vaccination. Overall study results and limits: In the late period after vaccination, infection- and vaccine-induced clones contracted markedly.

Prior to sequencing, the ViraFEST assay stimulated PBMC with viral peptide pools, which expanded the antigen-specific CD4+ T cells. Between days 10 and 11 of culture, CD4+ T cells were separated out. The person was diagnosed with PCR-confirmed SARS-CoV-2 infection between March and December 2020. Every participant took two doses of the BNT162b2 or mRNA-1273 vaccine. The researchers cultured fewer than 2.5 million PBMC per well with about 10 IU/ml IL-2 and 8.5 to 10 ug/ml peptides. It was on days 3 and 7 that half the medium was replaced with IL-2 medium. The data were produced by immunoSEQ multiplex PCR, yet TCRdb's version contains in-frame clones alone and is incomplete. The sample yields roughly 16,000 clones, around three quarters seen once. The CDR3 sequence is 13 residues long. V was trimmed by 10 bases and J by 2 bases, leaving 15 bases between them. Germline V gene sequence: CDR1 LNHDA, CDR2 SQIVND (reference sequence).

The receptor was derived from a human donor who had a prior SARS-CoV-2 infection. The chain has TRBV19 and TRBJ2-7, with D perhaps matching TRBD2 (5 bases). Sequenced material: CD4+ T cells from PBMCs cultured with SARS-CoV-2 spike peptides, taken after COVID-19 vaccination. The CDR3 DNA is TGTGCCACAGGCGGACTCGTTCCCTACGAGCAGTACTTC. Encoded protein: CATGGLVPYEQYF. Supplemented by reference TRBV19 and TRBJ2-7, the full variable domain reads DGGITQSPKYLFRKEGQNVTLSCEQNLNHDAMYWYRQDPGQGLRLIYYSQIVNDFQKGDIAEGYSVSREKKESFPLTVTSAQKNPTAFYLCATGGLVPYEQYFGPGTRLTVT.